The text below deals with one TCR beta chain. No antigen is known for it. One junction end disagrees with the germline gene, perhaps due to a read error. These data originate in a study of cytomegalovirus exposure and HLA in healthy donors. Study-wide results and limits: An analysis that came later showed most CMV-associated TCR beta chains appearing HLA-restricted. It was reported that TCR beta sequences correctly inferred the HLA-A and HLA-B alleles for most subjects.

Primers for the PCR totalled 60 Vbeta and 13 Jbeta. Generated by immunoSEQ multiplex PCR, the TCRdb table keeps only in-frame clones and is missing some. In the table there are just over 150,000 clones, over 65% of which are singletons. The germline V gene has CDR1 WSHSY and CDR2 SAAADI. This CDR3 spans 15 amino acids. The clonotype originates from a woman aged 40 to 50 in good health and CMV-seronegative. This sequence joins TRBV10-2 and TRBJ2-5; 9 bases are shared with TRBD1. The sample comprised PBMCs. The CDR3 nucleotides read TGCGCCAGCCAGCTGTCGGGACAGGGTCCTCGTGGTATGAACTTC. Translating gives CASQLSGQGPRGMNF.